One and the same sample provided the 24 T cell receptor beta chains below, sequenced in a study of cytomegalovirus exposure and HLA in healthy donors. Sequencing was performed with immunoSEQ multiplex PCR; in TCRdb, only in-frame clones are kept and a portion is missing. Among about 160,000 clones, approximately 96% were seen once, and the ten largest hold under 0.9%. Input material: PBMCs. The receptor set was obtained from a woman between 18 and 29 years old in good health and CMV-seronegative.

This clone has more than one count but fewer than ten. The chain is built from TRBV9 and TRBJ1-1; no clear D gene. V dropped 4 bases and J dropped 1 base, with 8 bases sitting between them. This CDR3 comprises 13 residues. Germline V gives CDR1 SGDLS, CDR2 YYNGEE. This CDR3 reads CASSPNKNTEAFF. CDR3 sequence (DNA): TGTGCCAGCAGCCCGAACAAGAACACTGAAGCTTTCTTT. The entire variable domain, with the rest obtained from reference TRBV9 and TRBJ1-1, is as follows: DSGVTQTPKHLITATGQRVTLRCSPRSGDLSVYWYQQSLDQGLQFLIQYYNGEERAKGNILERFSAQQFPDLHSELNLSSLELGDSALYFCASSPNKNTEAFFGQGTRLTVV.

This clone came up once. V gene TRBV19 combines with J gene TRBJ1-5; possibly TRBD1 for D (5 bases). The length of the CDR3 is 15 residues. V was shortened by 3 bases and J by 11 bases, with 20 bases between the two germline ends. CDR1 LNHDA and CDR2 SQIVND come from the germline V gene (reference sequence). The CDR3 DNA reads as TGTGCCAGTAGTATTGGGGGGACCGGTTTGGGGGCCCAGCATTTT. Encoded protein: CASSIGGTGLGAQHF.

The chain joins TRBV6-1 to TRBJ2-7; D uncertain. With 0 bases removed from V and 1 base from J, the gap between germline ends came to 10 bases. Germline CDR1 is MNHNS and CDR2 is SASEGT. This CDR3 is 15 amino acids long. The DNA of the CDR3 is TGTGCCAGCAGTGAAGCGCGATCCCTTTCCTACGAGCAGTACTTC. Amino acid sequence: CASSEARSLSYEQYF.

The chain carries TRBV7-3 and TRBJ1-1; 8 bases match TRBD1. Germline loops: CDR1 SGHTA, CDR2 FQGTGA. The CDR3 extends over 16 amino acids. V shed 4 bases and J 1 base; nucleotides not matched to a gene: 8. The CDR3 region has the DNA TGTGCCAGCAGCTCAAGTCCCGGGACAGGGAACACTGAAGCTTTCTTT. The encoded protein is CASSSSPGTGNTEAFF.

The chain employs TRBV13 and TRBJ2-7, with D perhaps matching TRBD2 (6 bases). Trimming removed 1 base at V and 0 bases at J, with 13 bases between. The CDR3 spans 16 residues. Germline V gene sequence: CDR1 PRHDT, CDR2 FYEKMQ (reference sequence). CDR3 coding DNA: TGTGCCAGCAGCTTAGACACTAGCAACCGCTCCTACGAGCAGTACTTC. This codes for CASSLDTSNRSYEQYF.

The chain uses TRBV30 and TRBJ2-7, with 8 nucleotides matching TRBD2. J lost 6 bases, V lost 0 bases, and 7 bases had no gene match. The CDR3 has 14 residues. The germline CDR1 and CDR2 sequences are GTSNPN and SVGIG (reference sequence). The DNA for the CDR3 is TGTGCCTGGAGTGTATTAGCGGGGTCCCCCGAGCAGTACTTC. It encodes CAWSVLAGSPEQYF.

The chain links TRBV4-2 to TRBJ2-2; possibly TRBD2 for D (6 bases). V lost 4 bases, J lost 7 bases, and 13 bases lay in between. This CDR3 has 14 amino acids. The germline CDR1 and CDR2 sequences are LGHNA and YNFKEQ. The CDR3 DNA reads TGTGCCAGCAGCCCGCTGATGACTAGCGGGGAGCTGTTTTTT. Amino acids: CASSPLMTSGELFF.

The chain couples TRBV7-2 to TRBJ1-4; tentative D call: TRBD1 (6 bases). The CDR3 is 15 amino acids. Germline V gene data show CDR1 as SGHTA and CDR2 as FQGNSA. Deletions cut 1 base from V and 10 bases from J, with 16 bases between. CDR3 region: CASSLEGRGSAKLFF. CDR3 nucleotides: TGTGCCAGCAGCTTAGAAGGCAGGGGCTCGGCAAAACTGTTTTTT.

The chain joins TRBV2 to TRBJ2-7, with D tentatively TRBD1 (8 bases). V lost 4 bases to trimming and J lost 2 bases, with 15 bases between them. This CDR3 comprises 15 residues. In germline, CDR1 is SNHLY, CDR2 FYNNEI. CDR3 bases: TGTGCCAGCAGTGGAGCGGGGACAGGAACCTACGAGCAGTACTTC. Its translation is CASSGAGTGTYEQYF.

This clone was found once. The CDR3: CASRDRGFTEAFF. The CDR3 DNA reads TGTGCCAGCAGGGACAGGGGCTTCACTGAAGCTTTCTTT. The chain couples TRBV6-5 to TRBJ1-1; 9 nucleotides agree with TRBD1. The CDR3 totals 13 residues. Germline values: CDR1 MNHEY, CDR2 SVGAGI. The V segment lost 6 bases and the J segment 4 bases; nucleotides outside the gene matches: 3.

J is TRBJ2-7 and V is TRBV7-6, with D perhaps TRBD1 (5 bases). Germline CDR1 and CDR2: SGHVS and FNYEAQ. The CDR3 has 14 amino acids. V lost 1 base, J lost 7 bases, and 14 bases lay in between. This CDR3 is CASSLEQALGEQYF. Here the CDR3 DNA reads TGTGCCAGCAGCTTAGAACAGGCCCTCGGGGAGCAGTACTTC.

This chain uses TRBV2 with TRBJ1-1, with 7 bases matching TRBD1. The V and J ends lost 6 bases and 1 base, in that order; junction bases with no gene match: 8. The CDR3 contains 15 residues. The germline CDR1 and CDR2 sequences are SNHLY and FYNNEI. CDR3 amino acids: CASRKNRGENTEAFF. The CDR3 DNA reads as TGTGCCAGCAGAAAGAACAGGGGCGAGAACACTGAAGCTTTCTTT. Full variable domain (outside the CDR3, taken from reference TRBV2 and TRBJ1-1): EPEVTQTPSHQVTQMGQEVILRCVPISNHLYFYWYRQILGQKVEFLVSFYNNEISEKSEIFDDQFSVERPDGSNFTLKIRSTKLEDSAMYFCASRKNRGENTEAFFGQGTRLTVV.

V gene TRBV2 combines with J gene TRBJ2-3; 11 bases are shared with TRBD2. The germline V gene encodes CDR1 SNHLY and CDR2 FYNNEI. The CDR3 runs to 17 residues. The trim removed 8 bases at V and 1 base at J, leaving 11 bases unmatched. CDR3 region: CASGFRTSGGGTDTQYF. CDR3 DNA sequence: TGTGCCAGCGGATTTAGAACTAGCGGGGGTGGCACAGATACGCAGTATTTT.

To note about this clone: The same CDR3 can be traced to other DNA sequences in this sample. The rearrangement links TRBV18 to TRBJ1-1; TRBD1 agrees at 9 bases. The CDR3 extends over 14 amino acids. V lost 3 bases to trimming and J lost 5 bases; unmatched junction nucleotides: 4. Germline V gene sequence: CDR1 KGHSH, CDR2 LQKENI. DNA for the CDR3: TGTGCCAGCTCACCGGGACAGGGACGAACTGAAGCTTTCTTT. Translating it yields CASSPGQGRTEAFF.

This rearrangement joins TRBV19 to TRBJ2-3; 9 nucleotides match TRBD2. The J segment lost 3 bases and the V segment lost 11 bases, leaving 15 bases of the junction unmatched. CDR1 is LNHDA, CDR2 SQIVND, per germline (reference sequence). The CDR3 has 16 amino acids. The CDR3 DNA sequence: TGTGCCTCGACCCAACGGGGCGGGGGGGCGACAGATACGCAGTATTTT. Translating gives CASTQRGGGATDTQYF.

The CDR3 region has the DNA TGTGCCTGGAGTGTACAGGGTCTGTTATACGAGCAGTACTTC. Protein sequence: CAWSVQGLLYEQYF. The V and J genes are TRBV30 and TRBJ2-7; maybe TRBD1 (6 bases). CDR1 and CDR2 (germline): GTSNPN, SVGIG (reference sequence). Trimming shortened V by 0 bases and J by 4 bases, and 13 bases separated the two germline ends. This CDR3 is 14 amino acids long.

The chain employs TRBV6-5 and TRBJ2-7, with 8 bases matching TRBD1. V lost 0 bases and J lost 3; bases outside the gene matches: 4. CDR1 and CDR2 (germline): MNHEY, SVGAGI. CDR3 length: 15 residues. The CDR3 DNA follows: TGTGCCAGCAGTTACTCCCGCGGACAGGGCTACGAGCAGTACTTC. Translation gives CASSYSRGQGYEQYF.

The rearrangement joins TRBV7-6 to TRBJ2-1; TRBD1 matches 11 bases. The V gene's germline CDR1 is SGHVS and CDR2 FNYEAQ. V was pared by 7 bases and J by 7 bases, with 9 bases of the junction left unmatched. The CDR3 covers 15 residues. Here the CDR3 reads CASTGGTGGRNEQFF. The CDR3 DNA follows: TGTGCCAGCACCGGGGGGACAGGGGGTAGGAATGAGCAGTTCTTC. The full variable domain, in which reference TRBV7-6 and TRBJ2-1 provide the parts outside the CDR3, is GAGVSQSPRYKVTKRGQDVALRCDPISGHVSLYWYRQALGQGPEFLTYFNYEAQQDKSGLPNDRFSAERPEGSISTLTIQRTEQRDSAMYRCASTGGTGGRNEQFFGPGTRLTVL.

Here the CDR3 reads CASSQAMGEQPQHF. The CDR3 nucleotides are TGCGCCAGCAGCCAAGCAATGGGCGAACAGCCCCAGCATTTT. The V call is TRBV4-1, the J call TRBJ1-5; D not resolved. Germline CDR1 reads MGHRA; CDR2 reads YSYEKL. CDR3 length: 14 residues. V was cut by 1 base and J by 7 bases, with 11 bases left in between.

This clone showed up just once. At one end the junction does not follow the germline gene, possibly because of a read error. The chain employs TRBV7-2 and TRBJ2-1, with 9 bases fitting TRBD1. The CDR3 sequence is 16 residues long. In germline, CDR1 is SGHTA, CDR2 FQGNSA. DNA for the CDR3: TGTGCCAGCAGCTTACGCCTACCGGGACAGGGCAGAAAGGGGGTCTTC. This translates into CASSLRLPGQGRKGVF.

This chain joins TRBV4-3 and TRBJ1-3; the D is unclear. The CDR3 is made up of 16 amino acids. In germline, CDR1 is LGHNA, CDR2 YSLEER. V was pared by 5 bases and J by 0 bases, with 14 bases between. This CDR3 reads CASSSSRGYSGNTIYF. In nucleotides, the CDR3 is TGCGCCAGCAGCTCAAGTCGGGGTTACTCTGGAAACACCATATATTTT.

The rearrangement joins TRBV25-1 to TRBJ1-1; tentatively, D is TRBD1 (5 bases). CDR3 length: 15 residues. V lost 3 bases and J 1 base, leaving 12 bases between the germline ends. Germline-derived CDR1 and CDR2 are MGHDK and SYGVNS. CDR3 amino acids: CASSDVATGNTEAFF. CDR3 in DNA: TGTGCCAGCAGTGACGTCGCAACAGGGAACACTGAAGCTTTCTTT.

CDR3 amino acids: CASSPGLAGSEEQYF. The CDR3 nucleotides are TGTGCCAGCAGCCCGGGACTAGCGGGGTCAGAGGAGCAGTACTTC. V gene TRBV7-2 combines with J gene TRBJ2-7; TRBD2 matches at 13 bases. The germline CDR1 and CDR2 sequences are SGHTA and FQGNSA. This CDR3 region has 15 residues. Trimming removed 5 bases from V and 7 bases from J; junction bases left unmatched: 8.

V and J are TRBV6-6 and TRBJ2-3; 10 positions agree with TRBD1. The junction had 6 bases not matched to a gene; V was cut back by 11 bases and J by 4 bases. CDR3 length: 13 amino acids. Germline lookup yields CDR1 MNHNY and CDR2 SVGAGI (reference sequence). The CDR3 bases are TGTGCCGGCCGGGACAGGGGATCAGATACGCAGTATTTT. It encodes CAGRDRGSDTQYF.